The sequence of this T cell receptor (beta chain) was determined in a study of vaccination effects on CD4 cells after COVID-19. Study at large: Each person got two doses of an mRNA SARS-CoV-2 vaccine, BNT162b2 or mRNA-1273. Study observations and caveats: Clones arising from infection and from vaccination showed marked clonal contraction late after vaccination. Healthy vaccinees' vaccine-induced clones included only 1 of 255 that recognized common cold coronaviruses.

Only in-frame clones appear in the TCRdb table, and some are missing; sequencing was by immunoSEQ multiplex PCR. The sample lists some 68,000 clones; roughly three quarters were seen once. Concerning this clone itself: Its target is unknown.

Sequencing in the ViraFEST assay came after antigen-specific CD4+ T cells had been expanded with viral peptide pools, which were used to stimulate PBMC. It was after more than nine days of culture that CD4+ T cells were isolated. In the vaccine recipients, nucleocapsid antibodies were negative and there was no prior SARS-CoV-2 infection. Each well held some 2.2 million PBMC cultured with 7.5 to 10 ug/ml peptides and approximately 11 IU/ml IL-2. This CDR3 region has 17 residues. Germline CDR1 WNHNN, CDR2 SYGVQD (reference sequence). Trimming took 5 bases from V and 3 from J; bases not matched to a gene: 11.

This chain connects TRBV10-1 to TRBJ2-1; TRBD2 matches 9 bases. This TCR was sampled from a human donor who received a COVID-19 vaccine. The starting material was CD4+ T cells from PBMCs cultured with HCoV-OC43 spike peptides, obtained before COVID-19 vaccination. Documented subset: HCoV-OC43 spike overlapping peptide pool stimulation. Written as DNA, the CDR3 is TGCGCCAGCAGTAAAGCGGGGGGTCCAAGACACTACAATGAGCAGTTCTTC. Amino acid sequence: CASSKAGGPRHYNEQFF.